This T cell receptor beta chain was recovered during a study of beta chain features in type 1 diabetes (dated by TCRdb to 2016 to 2019). In the study overall: Patients and healthy donors did not differ in mean age, gender distribution, total cell number or subset yield. A total of 90 million to 120 million sorted cells were examined across all samples, and a strong correlation was observed between cell number per subset and RNA yield. In the study, recently diagnosed type 1 diabetes patients and matched healthy donors were compared on the TCRB repertoires of their sorted circulating CD4+ T cell subsets. Whereas all 30 or so donors provided naive and central memory subsets, regulatory and stem cell-like memory subsets were isolated from just 8 patients and roughly 8 healthy donors. Beyond this particular receptor, the publication reports: Naive, central memory and regulatory TCRB repertoires appeared to be more alike among patients than among healthy donors. Only small numbers of individuals were included in the HLA sub-analyses, which left unresolved whether HLA type had any influence on TCRB rearrangement. At VDJ recombination sites, patients with type 1 diabetes made fewer insertions and deleted more nucleotides, a pattern implying thymic rearrangement abnormalities. Sequencing cDNA rather than genomic DNA could over-represent highly expressing activated cells, although activation and CD3 levels did not differ between groups. Type 1 diabetes patients showed a moderate but significant shortening of TCRB CDR3 length in all four CD4+ subsets. Shorter templates might be favored by PCR, yet because patient and control samples were amplified and corrected together, any such skew would affect both groups equally.

The germline V gene specifies MDHEN as CDR1 and SYDVKM as CDR2. Taken from cysteine to phenylalanine, the CDR3 has 15 residues. Of all the DNA, just the CDR3 is kept, 45 bases in frame from base 1. From V the trimming removes 6 bases and from J it removes 5 bases, while the gene matches leave 11 bases of the junction unaccounted for. The entire amount of isolated RNA was reverse transcribed using the High Capacity cDNA Reverse Transcription Kit, so the sequenced TCRB transcripts were expressed ones. Survey-depth immunoSEQ sequencing was performed on stem cell-like memory T cell samples, with an average of roughly 1 million total reads per sample. Sorted cells were lysed in RLT buffer, and RNA was extracted using DNase-treated RNeasy Micro or Mini kits according to cell number. Each cell subset was processed on its own to prevent cross-contamination, while patient and healthy donor samples were processed together. Using the immunoSEQ multiplex PCR, TCRB sequences were amplified from cDNA into 87-bp fragments spanning the CDR3 region. Sequencing of the amplicons was performed on the Illumina HiSeq platform. The published analysis was carried out like this. PCR bias was corrected computationally using synthetic template baselines, and reads within Hamming distance 2 were collapsed, with unmergeable singletons discarded. Reads were aligned against IMGT to assign V, D and J genes, CDR3 length and insertions or deletions at six rearrangement sites. Clonotype counts were normalized to sorted cell number within each subset before computing true diversity and Gini coefficients with the tcR R package. The overlap coefficient, calculated on TCRB nucleotide sequences, was used to measure repertoire sharing. Drawn from immuneACCESS, this table holds only the in-frame rearrangements with V and J called that TCRdb kept. Clones are partly lost; checked studies trace under half to an unresolved V gene and leave the rest unexplained. Clonal size and the V and J genes are those of that table, whereas D and trimming came from the DNA. The table for this sample lists some 16,000 clones; less than 85% of them were counted only once. The top ten clones comprise around 0.3% of the sample.

Each donor gave one peripheral blood draw, approximately 110 mL on average, collected into heparinised tubes. Naive, central memory, regulatory and stem cell-like memory CD4+ T cells were sorted on a BD FACSAria II using a panel including CD45RO, CCR7, CD25, CD127, CD95 and CD27. Purity was above 98% for every sorted population. PBMCs were separated immediately by Lymphoprep density gradient centrifugation and were stained directly, without being cultured. Samples were stained and sorted in pairs, with one healthy donor and one patient per experiment, so that batch effects were minimized. In the case of this clone: It lacks a known antigen. There are no base qualities to consult, and no much larger clone falls within one base.

This clonotype was obtained from a woman younger than 30 with type 1 diabetes. Source material: stem cell memory CD4+ T cells from blood. The cell subset or site label here, explained by the study, means: stem cell-like memory CD4+ T cells. The V and J genes are TRBV28 and TRBJ2-3, and 7 bases in between align with TRBD1. Read as DNA, the sequence is TGTGCCAGCAGGGAGTTGGGCACAGGGGAAGATACGCAGTATTTT. Translated, this is CASRELGTGEDTQYF. Beyond the CDR3, the reference TRBV28 and TRBJ2-3 genes provide the residues; the full variable domain reads: DVKVTQSSRYLVKRTGEKVFLECVQDMDHENMFWYRQDPGLGLRLIYFSYDVKMKEKGDIPEGYSVSREKKERFSLILESASTNQTSMYLCASRELGTGEDTQYFGPGTRLTVL.